Sequencing of this TCR beta chain was carried out in a study of T-cell memory formation after mild COVID-19. Background on the study: Most TCR clusters belonged to a single donor. Study outcomes and limitations: CD4+ contracting clones were found mainly in CM and EM, and CD8+ ones in EMRA.

This clonotype has more than one count but fewer than ten. Antigen: not known. The CDR3 is 14 residues long. Trimming shortened V by 1 base and J by 1 base, and 6 bases separated the two germline ends. Germline V gene sequence: CDR1 LGHDT, CDR2 YNNKEL (reference sequence). TCRdb fed the 5' RACE reads into MiXCR, producing one record per CDR3 protein. The sample has about 350,000 distinct CDR3 sequences, around 30% seen once; the top ten hold roughly 14%. This TCR was recovered from an adult woman who had mild COVID-19 (a few samples of this study predate the infection). Cell type and time point are not known. The specimen sequenced was PBMCs or a T cell subset sorted from them (not recorded which). V gene TRBV3-1 combines with J gene TRBJ2-3; no clear D. The CDR3 spells CASSQGRGTDTQYF. The CDR3 DNA is TGTGCCAGCAGCCAAGGTCGAGGCACAGATACGCAGTATTTT.